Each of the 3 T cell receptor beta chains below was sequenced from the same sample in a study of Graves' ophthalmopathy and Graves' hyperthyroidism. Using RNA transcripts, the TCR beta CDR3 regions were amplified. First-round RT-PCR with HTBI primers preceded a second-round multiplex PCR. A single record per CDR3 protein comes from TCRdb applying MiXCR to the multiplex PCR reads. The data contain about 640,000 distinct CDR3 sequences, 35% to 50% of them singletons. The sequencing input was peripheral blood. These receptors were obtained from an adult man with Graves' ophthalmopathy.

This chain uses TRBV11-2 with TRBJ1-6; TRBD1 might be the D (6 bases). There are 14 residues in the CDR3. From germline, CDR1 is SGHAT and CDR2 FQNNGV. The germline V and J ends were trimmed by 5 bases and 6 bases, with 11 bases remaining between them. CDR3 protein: CASSGGPGNSPLHF. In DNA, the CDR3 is TGTGCCAGCAGCGGGGGGCCCGGTAATTCACCCCTCCACTTT.

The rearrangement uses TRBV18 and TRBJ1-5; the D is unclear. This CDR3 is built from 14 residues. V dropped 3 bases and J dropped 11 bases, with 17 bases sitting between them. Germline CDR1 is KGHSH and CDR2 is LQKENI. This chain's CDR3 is CASSPESKSVTQHF. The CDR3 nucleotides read TGTGCCAGCTCACCCGAGAGTAAATCAGTGACCCAGCATTTT.

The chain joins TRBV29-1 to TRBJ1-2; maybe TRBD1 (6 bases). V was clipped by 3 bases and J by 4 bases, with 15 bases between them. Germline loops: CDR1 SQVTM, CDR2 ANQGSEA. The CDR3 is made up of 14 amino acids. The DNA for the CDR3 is TGCAGCGTTGAGGAAGGGGGTAAGACCTATGGCTACACCTTC. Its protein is CSVEEGGKTYGYTF.